This paragraph covers one T cell receptor beta chain sequence. Participants were aged about 18 to 89 years from 24 US areas. The CDR3 has 15 residues. Trimming removed 4 bases from V and 4 bases from J, with 14 bases in between. Germline CDR1 is SGHTA and CDR2 is FQGNSA. In the original analysis: Amplifying reference gene primers gave estimates of nucleated cell counts. Here immunoSEQ multiplex PCR was the method, and the copy in TCRdb shows in-frame clones only, minus some. V and J calls and clone size are as listed in that table; D and trimming were resolved from the DNA. The sample gives approximately 310,000 clones, roughly 89% of which show up once; about 5.2% is in the top ten. The data stem from a study of blood T cell repertoires in COVID-19. Overall study context: T cells, B-cell-depleted T cells, or PBMCs supplied cDNA or gDNA.

Specimen: PBMCs or T cells enriched from blood (not recorded which). This rearrangement joins TRBV7-2 to TRBJ1-3; maybe TRBD1 (5 bases). This TCR was recovered from a man between 60 and 75 years old who had recovered from COVID-19. The CDR3 protein is CASSSRPGLGNTIYF. The CDR3 DNA sequence: TGTGCCAGCAGCTCCCGCCCAGGGCTGGGAAACACCATATATTTT.